These 19 T cell receptor beta chains share one sample of origin, sequenced in a study of T cell changes during pregnancy in multiple sclerosis. Assay: immunoSEQ multiplex PCR; the TCRdb copy retains only in-frame clones and omits some. The table includes more than 85,000 clones, almost 95% detected once. The specimen comprised peripheral blood, sampled before pregnancy. Receptor source: a female donor with multiple sclerosis, enrolled in a pregnancy study.

This sequence joins TRBV19 and TRBJ1-2, with TRBD1 matching 9 bases. This CDR3 is built from 12 residues. CDR1 is LNHDA, CDR2 SQIVND, per germline (reference sequence). With 8 bases clipped from V and 6 bases from J, the junction kept 4 bases outside the gene matches. The CDR3 DNA reads as TGTGCCAGTGTTACAGGGGGCGATGGCTACACCTTC. This codes for CASVTGGDGYTF.

The genes are TRBV27 and TRBJ2-2; D is unclear. Trimming removed 5 bases at V and 6 bases at J, with 13 bases between. Germline V CDR1 and CDR2: MNHEY, SMNVEV (reference sequence). This CDR3 region has 14 residues. The CDR3: CASSPPYEAGELFF. The CDR3 nucleotides are TGTGCCAGCAGTCCCCCATACGAGGCCGGGGAGCTGTTTTTT.

This chain uses TRBV7-3 with TRBJ2-1; D may be TRBD1 (6 bases). V gave up 4 bases and J gave up 5 bases, with 15 bases separating them. This CDR3 spans 15 amino acids. Germline V gives CDR1 SGHTA, CDR2 FQGTGA. CDR3 DNA sequence: TGTGCCAGCAGCTCGCCGGGACACGTAAACAATGAGCAGTTCTTC. Protein sequence: CASSSPGHVNNEQFF.

The J gene is TRBJ2-3, the V gene TRBV5-1, with D tentatively TRBD2 (6 bases). This CDR3 comprises 15 residues. V lost 7 bases to trimming and J lost 0 bases, with 15 bases between them. Germline assignment: CDR1 SGHRS and CDR2 YFSETQ. The CDR3, as DNA: TGCGCCAGCCACGCGGGTAGCGGAAGCACAGATACGCAGTATTTT. Protein: CASHAGSGSTDTQYF.

CDR3 DNA sequence: TGTGCCAGTAGTATAGATGGACTCAAATTCAATCAGCCCCAGCATTTT. Its protein is CASSIDGLKFNQPQHF. This chain links TRBV19 with TRBJ1-5; D remains unclear. Germline-derived CDR1 and CDR2 are LNHDA and SQIVND (reference sequence). V lost 0 bases and J lost 3, with 12 bases in between. The CDR3 is 16 amino acids.

The genes are TRBV27 and TRBJ2-7; weak D call: TRBD1 (6 bases). Trimming left V 3 bases short and J 2 bases short, with 11 bases between. The CDR3 spans 14 residues. From germline, CDR1 is MNHEY and CDR2 SMNVEV (reference sequence). CDR3 sequence reads: CASSFGTSTYEQYF. CDR3 nucleotides: TGTGCCAGCAGTTTCGGGACAAGCACCTACGAGCAGTACTTC.

The rearrangement joins TRBV28 to TRBJ2-2; a possible D gene is TRBD1 (5 bases). CDR1 is MDHEN, CDR2 SYDVKM, per germline. The CDR3 sequence is 16 residues long. V was shortened by 2 bases and J by 6 bases, with 16 bases between the two germline ends. The CDR3 region has the DNA TGTGCCAGCAGTTTAATGGGCAGGGTATACCCCGGGGAGCTGTTTTTT. Protein: CASSLMGRVYPGELFF.

This rearrangement joins TRBV28 to TRBJ2-7; 8 nucleotides align to TRBD1. Germline trimming cut 5 bases from V and 0 bases from J; bases unmatched to any gene: 6. This CDR3 is built from 15 residues. The germline V gene encodes CDR1 MDHEN and CDR2 SYDVKM. In DNA form, the CDR3 reads TGTGCCAGCAGTGTAACAGGGGGGAGCTCCTACGAGCAGTACTTC. It yields the protein CASSVTGGSSYEQYF.

The CDR3 sequence: CASSNRDRSNQPQHF. For the CDR3, the DNA is TGTGCCAGCAGTAACCGGGACAGGAGCAATCAGCCCCAGCATTTT. The rearrangement links TRBV6-1 to TRBJ1-5; the match to TRBD1 covers 8 bases. This CDR3 spans 15 amino acids. The germline V gene encodes CDR1 MNHNS and CDR2 SASEGT. V shed 5 bases, J shed 1 base, and the junction held 4 bases outside the gene matches.

The chain uses TRBV7-9 and TRBJ2-5; TRBD1 matches at 8 bases. The length of the CDR3 is 15 residues. The germline V gene has CDR1 SEHNR and CDR2 FQNEAQ (reference sequence). The V segment lost 6 bases and the J segment 4 bases; nucleotides outside the gene matches: 10. CDR3 in DNA: TGTGCCAGCAGATCCCGGACAGGGATGGCAGAGACCCAGTACTTC. Translating it yields CASRSRTGMAETQYF.

CDR3 loop: CASSSQRTDSGNTIYF. In DNA form, the CDR3 reads TGTGCCAGCAGTTCTCAACGGACAGACTCTGGAAACACCATATATTTT. The chain recombines TRBV28 with TRBJ1-3; TRBD1 is a possible D gene (6 bases). The germline gives CDR1 MDHEN, CDR2 SYDVKM. V was pared by 4 bases and J by 0 bases, with 13 bases between. The CDR3 totals 16 residues.

The chain employs TRBV28 and TRBJ2-7, with 8 bases that match TRBD1. CDR3 length: 17 amino acids. Germline values: CDR1 MDHEN, CDR2 SYDVKM. The V and J ends lost 10 bases and 3 bases, in that order; junction bases with no gene match: 20. CDR3 sequence: CATTPRSQGVLNYEQYF. Written as DNA, the CDR3 is TGTGCCACCACGCCCCGGTCACAGGGGGTTTTAAACTACGAGCAGTACTTC.

The chain couples TRBV19 to TRBJ1-1, with 7 bases matching TRBD1. Germline V gives CDR1 LNHDA, CDR2 SQIVND (reference sequence). The length of the CDR3 is 14 residues. The junction had 5 bases not matched to a gene; V was cut back by 3 bases and J by 4 bases. As DNA, the CDR3 is TGTGCCAGTAGTATGCAGGGGGGAAGCACTGAAGCTTTCTTT. Amino acids: CASSMQGGSTEAFF.

The chain's CDR3 is CASSLAGPTEAFF. The DNA for the CDR3 is TGCGCCAGCAGCTTGGCCGGTCCGACTGAAGCTTTCTTT. J is TRBJ1-1 and V is TRBV5-1; no firm D call. V lost 0 bases, J lost 5 bases, and 8 bases lay in between. The CDR3 covers 13 residues. The germline gives CDR1 SGHRS, CDR2 YFSETQ.

This sequence joins TRBV5-1 and TRBJ2-1; 11 nucleotides agree with TRBD2. V dropped 3 bases and J dropped 7; count of bases not matched to a gene: 9. The CDR3 is made up of 16 amino acids. Germline CDR1 is SGHRS and CDR2 is YFSETQ. The CDR3 loop is CASSSTSGKGLNEQFF. The CDR3 nucleotides are TGCGCCAGCAGCTCGACTAGCGGGAAGGGTTTGAATGAGCAGTTCTTC. Full variable domain (remainder filled in from reference TRBV5-1 and TRBJ2-1): KAGVTQTPRYLIKTRGQQVTLSCSPISGHRSVSWYQQTPGQGLQFLFEYFSETQRNKGNFPGRFSGRQFSNSRSEMNVSTLELGDSALYLCASSSTSGKGLNEQFFGPGTRLTVL.

V usage is TRBV18 and J usage is TRBJ2-7, with TRBD1 matching over 10 bases. The CDR3 runs to 15 residues. From germline, CDR1 is KGHSH and CDR2 LQKENI. The J segment lost 6 bases and the V segment lost 2 bases, leaving 7 bases of the junction unmatched. CDR3 amino acids: CASSPGQGVRREQYF. Written as DNA, the CDR3 is TGTGCCAGCTCACCAGGACAGGGGGTTAGGCGCGAGCAGTACTTC.

The chain combines TRBV5-4 with TRBJ2-1; D gene uncertain. The length of the CDR3 is 12 residues. Per the germline V gene, CDR1 is SGHNT and CDR2 is YYREEE (reference sequence). The V gene lost 5 bases and the J gene lost 6 bases, with 9 bases spanning the gap. CDR3: CASSLESNEQFF. The CDR3 coding sequence is TGTGCCAGCAGTCTAGAGAGCAATGAGCAGTTCTTC.

The chain recombines TRBV19 with TRBJ2-7; 10 bases match TRBD1. Per germline, CDR1 LNHDA and CDR2 SQIVND (reference sequence). V gave up 4 bases and J gave up 7 bases; unmatched junction bases: 10. This CDR3 spans 15 amino acids. The CDR3 nucleotides are TGTGCCAGTAGTACCACCGGGACAGGGGTGGAGGAGCAGTACTTC. Protein product: CASSTTGTGVEEQYF.

The rearrangement uses TRBV7-8 and TRBJ2-2, with 9 bases lining up with TRBD2. Germline values: CDR1 SGHVS, CDR2 FQNEAQ. V lost 0 bases and J lost 5; bases outside the gene matches: 4. CDR3 size: 16 residues. CDR3: CASSLARGRGTGELFF. In DNA form, the CDR3 reads TGTGCCAGCAGCTTAGCCCGCGGGAGGGGAACCGGGGAGCTGTTTTTT.